These T cell receptor beta chains were read from a single sample in a study of blood T cells in healthy people across ages. TCRdb reanalysed the 5' RACE reads using MiXCR and keeps one entry per CDR3 protein. The sample has about 1,500,000 distinct CDR3 sequences, roughly 45% seen once; the top ten hold around 8%. The sequenced sample was blood. These receptors were obtained from a woman in her late teens or twenties in good health. CDR3s include the opening cysteine and the closing phenylalanine or tryptophan. A D gene is named only where the DNA matches it firmly. Clone size is given for some rows only: seen once, a few or many times, or a class if the clone is expanded.

clone size	J gene	D gene	V gene	CDR3 DNA	CDR3 protein
NA	TRBJ1-3	NA	TRBV3-1	TGTGCCAGCAGCTCCGACAAAACCTCTGGAAACACCATATATTTT	CASSSDKTSGNTIYF
NA	TRBJ2-3	TRBD1	TRBV27	TGTGCCAGCGGTCTCAGACAGGGTGGCGCAGATACGCAGTATTTT	CASGLRQGGADTQYF
few	TRBJ2-5	NA	TRBV29-1	TGCAGCGTTGCAACCCCGGGGTTACAAGAGACCCAGTACTTC	CSVATPGLQETQYF
few	TRBJ1-1	NA	TRBV7-6	TGTGCCAGCAGCTCCCCCTACAGGAACACTGAAGCTTTCTTT	CASSSPYRNTEAFF
NA	TRBJ1-2	NA	TRBV12-3/TRBV12-4	TGTGCCAGCAGGGAACAGGGTTTCTATGGCTACACCTTC	CASREQGFYGYTF
NA	TRBJ2-3	NA	TRBV11-2	TGTGCCAGCAGCTTAGCAGGCGGAACGTACACAGATACGCAGTATTTT	CASSLAGGTYTDTQYF
NA	TRBJ2-7	TRBD2	TRBV12-3/TRBV12-4	TGTGCCAGCAGTTTACAACTAGCGGGGGCCTCCTACGAGCAGTACTTC	CASSLQLAGASYEQYF
few	TRBJ2-7	NA	TRBV23-1	TGCGCCAGCAGCAAAAAAAATACCAGGGGTACCTACGAGCAGTACTTC	CASSKKNTRGTYEQYF
NA	TRBJ2-5	NA	TRBV5-1	TGCGCCAGCAGCTTAGGACAAATGGCAGAGACCCAGTACTTC	CASSLGQMAETQYF
NA	TRBJ1-2	TRBD1	TRBV4-3	TGCGCCAGCAGCCCTGACCGGGACAGGCTGGTGTATGGCTACACCTTC	CASSPDRDRLVYGYTF
NA	TRBJ2-4	TRBD1	TRBV20-1	TGCAGTGCAAAGTTTAATACAGGGGGGGCCAAAAACATTCAGTACTTC	CSAKFNTGGAKNIQYF
NA	TRBJ2-1	NA	TRBV9	TGTGCCAGCAGCCGCGTCGGGGTGGTAGGCAATGAGCAGTTCTTC	CASSRVGVVGNEQFF
NA	TRBJ1-1	NA	TRBV7-2	TGTGCCAGCAGCCTAAGGGGGGTCGCGAACACTGAAGCTTTCTTT	CASSLRGVANTEAFF
NA	TRBJ2-7	TRBD2	TRBV7-2	TGTGCCAGCAGCTACGGACTAGCGGGAGGTTTGTCCTACGAGCAGTACTTC	CASSYGLAGGLSYEQYF
once	TRBJ1-2	NA	TRBV3-1	TGTGCCAGCAGCCAAGAGGGCAGGGGAGACTATGGCTACACCTTC	CASSQEGRGDYGYTF
NA	TRBJ1-2	NA	TRBV3-1	TGTGCCAGCAGCCAAGCCCTCCGGTGGGACTATGGCTACACCTTC	CASSQALRWDYGYTF
NA	TRBJ2-7	NA	TRBV20-1	TGCAGTGCTATAAGGAGCTCCTACGAGCAGTACTTC	CSAIRSSYEQYF
few	TRBJ1-1	TRBD1	TRBV29-1	TGCAGCGTTGTTGATCGGACAGGGAACACTGAAGCTTTCTTT	CSVVDRTGNTEAFF
few	TRBJ2-1	TRBD2	TRBV10-1	TGCGCCAGCAGTGAGGGGAGGGTTTACAATGAGCAGTTCTTC	CASSEGRVYNEQFF
NA	TRBJ2-1	NA	TRBV27	TGTGCCAGTAGCTGGGGTCCCCCCAATGAGCAGTTCTTC	CASSWGPPNEQFF
NA	TRBJ2-1	NA	TRBV14	TGTGCCAGCAGCGACCGGGACTCCCACAATGAGCAGTTCTTC	CASSDRDSHNEQFF
NA	TRBJ2-7	NA	TRBV6-1	TGTGCCAGCAGGGCGAGACTAACCACCTACGAGCAGTACTTC	CASRARLTTYEQYF
few	TRBJ2-1	NA	TRBV20-1	TGCAGTGCTAGAGCGCCCCTGCTTGAGCAGTTCTTC	CSARAPLLEQFF
NA	TRBJ2-4	NA	TRBV27	TGTGCCAGCAGTCCAACCCTCACGGGGATTAAAAACATTCAGTACTTC	CASSPTLTGIKNIQYF
once	TRBJ1-2	TRBD1	TRBV6-1	TGTGCCAGCAGTGAACCGGGACAGGGGGCGCGAATCTATGGCTACACCTTC	CASSEPGQGARIYGYTF
NA	TRBJ2-1	TRBD2	TRBV11-2	TGTGCCAGCAGCTTACTGGGGTGGGCTAGCGGAGACTACGAGCAGTTCTTC	CASSLLGWASGDYEQFF
NA	TRBJ2-7	TRBD2	TRBV27	TGTGCCAGCAGCTCCCGATCCGGGAGGGACCCCTACGAGCAGTACTTC	CASSSRSGRDPYEQYF
NA	TRBJ1-5	NA	TRBV20-1	TGCAGTGCCAGGCGCGGGGGGGCTGGGCAGCCCCAGCATTTT	CSARRGGAGQPQHF
NA	TRBJ1-1	TRBD1	TRBV7-9	TGTGCCAGCAGCTTGAGGGACAGTGAAGCTTTCTTT	CASSLRDSEAFF